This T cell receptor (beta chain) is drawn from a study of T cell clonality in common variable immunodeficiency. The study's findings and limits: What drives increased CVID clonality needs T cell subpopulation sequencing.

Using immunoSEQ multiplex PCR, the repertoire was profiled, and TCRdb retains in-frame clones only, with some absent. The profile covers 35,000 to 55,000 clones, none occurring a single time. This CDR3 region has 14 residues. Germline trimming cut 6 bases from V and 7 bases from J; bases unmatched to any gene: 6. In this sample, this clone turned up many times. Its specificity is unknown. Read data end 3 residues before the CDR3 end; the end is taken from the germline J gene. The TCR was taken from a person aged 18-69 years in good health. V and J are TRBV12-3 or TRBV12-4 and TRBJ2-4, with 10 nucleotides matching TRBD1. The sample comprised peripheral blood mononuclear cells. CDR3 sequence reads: CASSLRTGGNIQYF. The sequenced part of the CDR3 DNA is TGTGCCAGCAGCTTGAGGACAGGGGGGAACATT.